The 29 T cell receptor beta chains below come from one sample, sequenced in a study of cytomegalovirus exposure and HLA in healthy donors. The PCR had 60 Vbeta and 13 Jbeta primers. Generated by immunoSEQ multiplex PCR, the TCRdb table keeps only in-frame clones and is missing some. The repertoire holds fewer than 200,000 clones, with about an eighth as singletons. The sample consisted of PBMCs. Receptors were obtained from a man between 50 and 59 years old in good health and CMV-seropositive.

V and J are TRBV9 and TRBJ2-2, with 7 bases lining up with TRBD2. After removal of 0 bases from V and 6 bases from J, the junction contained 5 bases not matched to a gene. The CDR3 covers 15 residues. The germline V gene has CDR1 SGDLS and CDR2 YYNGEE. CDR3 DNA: TGTGCCAGCAGCGTAGGCCCTCGGGGGGCCGGGGAGCTGTTTTTT. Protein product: CASSVGPRGAGELFF.

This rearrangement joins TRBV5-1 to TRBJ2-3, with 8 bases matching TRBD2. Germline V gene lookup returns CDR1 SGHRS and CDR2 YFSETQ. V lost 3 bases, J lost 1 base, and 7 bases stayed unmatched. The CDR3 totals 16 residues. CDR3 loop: CASSWGQAGGTDTQYF. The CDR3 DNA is TGCGCCAGCAGCTGGGGGCAAGCGGGGGGCACAGATACGCAGTATTTT. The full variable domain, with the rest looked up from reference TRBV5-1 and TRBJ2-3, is KAGVTQTPRYLIKTRGQQVTLSCSPISGHRSVSWYQQTPGQGLQFLFEYFSETQRNKGNFPGRFSGRQFSNSRSEMNVSTLELGDSALYLCASSWGQAGGTDTQYFGPGTRLTVL.

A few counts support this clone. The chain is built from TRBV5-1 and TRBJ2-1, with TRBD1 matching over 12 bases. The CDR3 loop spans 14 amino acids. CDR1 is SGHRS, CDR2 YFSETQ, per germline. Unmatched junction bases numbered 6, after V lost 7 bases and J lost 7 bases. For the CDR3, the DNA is TGCGCCAGCGAGGGACAGGGGGCGCGTAATGAGCAGTTCTTC. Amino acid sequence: CASEGQGARNEQFF.

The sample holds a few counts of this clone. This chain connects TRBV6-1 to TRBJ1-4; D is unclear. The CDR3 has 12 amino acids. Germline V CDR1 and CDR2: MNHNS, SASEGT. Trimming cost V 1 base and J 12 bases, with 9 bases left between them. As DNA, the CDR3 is TGTGCCAGCAGTGAAGTAGCTCGGGAACTGTTTTTT. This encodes CASSEVARELFF.

CDR3 amino acids: CASSQQGAVAGNTIYF. The CDR3, as DNA: TGCGCCAGCAGCCAACAGGGAGCGGTCGCTGGAAACACCATATATTTT. The chain couples TRBV5-1 to TRBJ1-3; possibly TRBD1 for D (6 bases). Between the trimmed V and J ends, which lost 4 bases and 2 bases, there was a span of 16 bases. Germline V lookup: CDR1 SGHRS, CDR2 YFSETQ. This CDR3 comprises 16 residues.

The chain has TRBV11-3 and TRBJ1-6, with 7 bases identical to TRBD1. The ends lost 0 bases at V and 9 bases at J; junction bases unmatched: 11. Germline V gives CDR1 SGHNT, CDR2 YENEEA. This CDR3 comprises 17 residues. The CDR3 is CASSLDLSTGAGSPLHF. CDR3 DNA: TGTGCCAGCAGCTTAGATCTCTCAACAGGGGCCGGTTCACCCCTCCACTTT.

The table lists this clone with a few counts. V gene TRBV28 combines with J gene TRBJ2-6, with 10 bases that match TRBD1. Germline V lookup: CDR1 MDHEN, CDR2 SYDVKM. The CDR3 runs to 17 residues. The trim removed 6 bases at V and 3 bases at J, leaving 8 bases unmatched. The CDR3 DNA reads TGTGCCAGCAGCATAGACAGGGGGCTAGGTGGGGCCAACGTCCTGACTTTC. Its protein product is CASSIDRGLGGANVLTF.

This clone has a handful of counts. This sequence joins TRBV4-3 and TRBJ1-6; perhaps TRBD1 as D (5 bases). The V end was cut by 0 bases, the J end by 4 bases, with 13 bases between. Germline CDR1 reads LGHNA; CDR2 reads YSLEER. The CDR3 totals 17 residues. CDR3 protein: CASSQDLERQYNSPLHF. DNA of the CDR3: TGCGCCAGCAGCCAAGATTTGGAGCGACAGTATAATTCACCCCTCCACTTT.

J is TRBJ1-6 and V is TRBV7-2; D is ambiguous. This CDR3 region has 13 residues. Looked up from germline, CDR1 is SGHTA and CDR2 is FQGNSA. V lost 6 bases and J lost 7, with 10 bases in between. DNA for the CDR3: TGTGCCAGCAGACTTGTAAGAAATTCACCCCTCCACTTT. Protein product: CASRLVRNSPLHF.

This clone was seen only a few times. CDR3 amino acids: CAISESPRTDTGELFF. DNA for the CDR3: TGTGCCATCAGTGAGTCTCCCCGGACAGATACCGGGGAGCTGTTTTTT. The chain uses TRBV10-3 and TRBJ2-2, with a possible D match to TRBD1 (6 bases). Germline assignment: CDR1 ENHRY and CDR2 SYGVKD. The V gene lost 0 bases and the J gene lost 5 bases, with 13 bases spanning the gap. The CDR3 runs 16 residues.

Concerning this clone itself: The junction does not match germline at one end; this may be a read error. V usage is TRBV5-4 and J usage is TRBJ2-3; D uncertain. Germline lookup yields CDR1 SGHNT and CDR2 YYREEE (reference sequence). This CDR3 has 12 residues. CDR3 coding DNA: TGTACCAGCAACTCCGACACAGATACGCAGTATTTT. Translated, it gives CTSNSDTDTQYF.

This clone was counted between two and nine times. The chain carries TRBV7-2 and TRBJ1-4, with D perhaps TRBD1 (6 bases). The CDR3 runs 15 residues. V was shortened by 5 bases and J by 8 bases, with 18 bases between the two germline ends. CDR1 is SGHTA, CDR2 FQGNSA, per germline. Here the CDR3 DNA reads TGTGCCAGCAGCCACCAGGGGCCGAGGGTCGAAAAACTGTTTTTT. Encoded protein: CASSHQGPRVEKLFF.

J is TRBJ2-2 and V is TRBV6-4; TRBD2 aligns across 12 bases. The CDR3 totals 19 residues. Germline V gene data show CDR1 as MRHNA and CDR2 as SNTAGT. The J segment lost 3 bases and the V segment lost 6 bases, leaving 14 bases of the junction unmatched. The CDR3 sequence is CASSPEVILAGGDTGELFF. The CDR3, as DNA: TGTGCCAGCAGCCCAGAAGTCATACTAGCGGGGGGAGACACCGGGGAGCTGTTTTTT.

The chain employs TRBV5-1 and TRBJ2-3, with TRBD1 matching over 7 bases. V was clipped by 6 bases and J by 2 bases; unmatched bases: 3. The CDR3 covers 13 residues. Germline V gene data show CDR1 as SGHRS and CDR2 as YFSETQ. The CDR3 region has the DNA TGCGCCAGCAACGACAGGGCCACAGATACGCAGTATTTT. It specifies CASNDRATDTQYF.

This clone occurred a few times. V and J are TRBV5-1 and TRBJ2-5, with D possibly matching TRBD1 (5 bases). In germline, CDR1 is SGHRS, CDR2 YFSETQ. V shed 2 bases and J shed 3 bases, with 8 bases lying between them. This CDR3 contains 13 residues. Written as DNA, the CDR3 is TGCGCCAGCAGCTTTAGCAGGGAAGAGACCCAGTACTTC. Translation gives CASSFSREETQYF.

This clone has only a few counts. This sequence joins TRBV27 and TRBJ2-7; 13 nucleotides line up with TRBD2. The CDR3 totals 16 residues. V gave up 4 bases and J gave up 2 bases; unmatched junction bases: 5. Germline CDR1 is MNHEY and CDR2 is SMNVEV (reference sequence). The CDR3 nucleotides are TGTGCCAGCAGTTCCTCGGGACTAGCGGGGACCTACGAGCAGTACGTC. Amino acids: CASSSSGLAGTYEQYV.

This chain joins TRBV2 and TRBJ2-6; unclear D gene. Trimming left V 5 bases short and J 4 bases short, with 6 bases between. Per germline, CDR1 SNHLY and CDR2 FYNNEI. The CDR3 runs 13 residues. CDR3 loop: CASSPLGANVLTF. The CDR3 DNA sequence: TGTGCCAGCAGTCCCCTCGGGGCCAACGTCCTGACTTTC.

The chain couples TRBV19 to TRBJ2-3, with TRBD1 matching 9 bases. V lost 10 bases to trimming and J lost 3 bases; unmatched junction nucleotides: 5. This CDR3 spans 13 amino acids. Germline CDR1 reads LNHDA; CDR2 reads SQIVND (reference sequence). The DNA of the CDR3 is TGTGCCACCAACGACAGGGGGACAGATACGCAGTATTTT. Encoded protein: CATNDRGTDTQYF.

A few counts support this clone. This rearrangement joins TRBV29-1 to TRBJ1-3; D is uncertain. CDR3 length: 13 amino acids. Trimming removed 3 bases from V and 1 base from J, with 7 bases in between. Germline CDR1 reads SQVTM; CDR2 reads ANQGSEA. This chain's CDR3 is CSVEASSGNTIYF. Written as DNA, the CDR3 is TGCAGCGTTGAGGCCAGTTCTGGAAACACCATATATTTT.

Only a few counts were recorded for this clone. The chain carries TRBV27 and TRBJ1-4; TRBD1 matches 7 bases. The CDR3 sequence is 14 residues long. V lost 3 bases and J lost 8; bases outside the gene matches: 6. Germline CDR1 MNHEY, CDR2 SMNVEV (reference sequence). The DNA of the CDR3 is TGTGCCAGCAGTTTTATACCCAGGGGGGAAAAACTGTTTTTT. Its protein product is CASSFIPRGEKLFF.

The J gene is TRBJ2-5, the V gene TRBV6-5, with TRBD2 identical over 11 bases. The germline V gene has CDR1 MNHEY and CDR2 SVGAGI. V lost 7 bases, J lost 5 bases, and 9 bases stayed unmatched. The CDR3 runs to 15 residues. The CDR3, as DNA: TGTGCCAGCAACCCTAGCGGGGGGAGGCAGGAGACCCAGTACTTC. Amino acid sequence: CASNPSGGRQETQYF.

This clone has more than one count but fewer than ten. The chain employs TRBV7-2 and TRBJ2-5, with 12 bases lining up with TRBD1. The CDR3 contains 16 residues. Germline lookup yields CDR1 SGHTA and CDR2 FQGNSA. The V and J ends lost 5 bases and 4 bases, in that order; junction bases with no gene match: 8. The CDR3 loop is CASSPRDRGRRETQYF. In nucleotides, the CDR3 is TGTGCCAGCAGCCCCCGGGACAGGGGGCGCCGAGAGACCCAGTACTTC.

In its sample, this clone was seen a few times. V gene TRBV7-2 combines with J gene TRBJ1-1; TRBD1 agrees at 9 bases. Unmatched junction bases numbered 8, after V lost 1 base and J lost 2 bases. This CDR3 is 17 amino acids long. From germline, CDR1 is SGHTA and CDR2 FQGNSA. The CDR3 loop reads CASSLVDRGSYNTEAFF. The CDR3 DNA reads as TGTGCCAGCAGCTTAGTGGACAGGGGATCATATAACACTGAAGCTTTCTTT.

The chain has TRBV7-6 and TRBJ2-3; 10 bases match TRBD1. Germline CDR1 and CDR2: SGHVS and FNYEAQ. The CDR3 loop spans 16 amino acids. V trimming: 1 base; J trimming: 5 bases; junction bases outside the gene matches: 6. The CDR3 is CASSLEGTGVLDTQYF. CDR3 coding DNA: TGTGCCAGCAGCTTAGAAGGGACAGGGGTTTTAGATACGCAGTATTTT. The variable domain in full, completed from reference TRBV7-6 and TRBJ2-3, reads GAGVSQSPRYKVTKRGQDVALRCDPISGHVSLYWYRQALGQGPEFLTYFNYEAQQDKSGLPNDRFSAERPEGSISTLTIQRTEQRDSAMYRCASSLEGTGVLDTQYFGPGTRLTVL.

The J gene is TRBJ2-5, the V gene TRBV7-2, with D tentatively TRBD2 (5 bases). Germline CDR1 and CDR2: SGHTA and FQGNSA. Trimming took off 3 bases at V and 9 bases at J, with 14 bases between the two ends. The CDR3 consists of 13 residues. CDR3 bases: TGTGCCAGCAGCTTGTGGGCATACGGGGCCCAGTACTTC. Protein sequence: CASSLWAYGAQYF.

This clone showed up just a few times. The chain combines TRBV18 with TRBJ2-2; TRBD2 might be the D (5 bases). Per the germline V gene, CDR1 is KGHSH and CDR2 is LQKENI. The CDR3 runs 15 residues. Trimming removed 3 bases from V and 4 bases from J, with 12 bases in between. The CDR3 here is CASSPARGFTGELFF. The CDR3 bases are TGTGCCAGCTCACCCGCACGGGGATTCACCGGGGAGCTGTTTTTT.

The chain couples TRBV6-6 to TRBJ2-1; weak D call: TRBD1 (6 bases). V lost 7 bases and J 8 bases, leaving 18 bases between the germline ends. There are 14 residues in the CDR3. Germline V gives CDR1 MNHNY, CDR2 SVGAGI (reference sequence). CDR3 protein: CASTLLFGGDEQFF. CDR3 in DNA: TGTGCCAGCACTCTACTCTTTGGGGGCGATGAGCAGTTCTTC.

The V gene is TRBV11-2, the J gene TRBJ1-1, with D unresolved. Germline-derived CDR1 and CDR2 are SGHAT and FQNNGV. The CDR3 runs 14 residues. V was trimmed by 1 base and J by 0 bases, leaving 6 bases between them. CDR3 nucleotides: TGTGCCAGCAGCTTAGGAGAGATGAACACTGAAGCTTTCTTT. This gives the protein CASSLGEMNTEAFF.

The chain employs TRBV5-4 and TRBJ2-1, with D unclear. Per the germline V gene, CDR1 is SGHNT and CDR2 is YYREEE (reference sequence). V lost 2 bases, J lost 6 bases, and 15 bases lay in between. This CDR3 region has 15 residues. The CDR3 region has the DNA TGTGCCAGCAGCTTAACTAATGTCCTAACCAATGAGCAGTTCTTC. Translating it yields CASSLTNVLTNEQFF.